The 26 T cell receptor beta chains below come from one sample, sequenced in a study of identical twins. TCRdb reanalysed the 5' RACE reads using MiXCR and keeps one entry per CDR3 protein. The sample records about 240,000 distinct CDR3 sequences, roughly a tenth being singletons. Sequencing used memory T cells sorted from blood. All receptors derive from a man over 45 in good health.

The chain combines TRBV11-2 with TRBJ2-4; 13 bases line up with TRBD2. V was clipped by 5 bases and J by 5 bases; unmatched bases: 12. CDR1 is SGHAT and CDR2 is FQNNGV in the germline V gene. CDR3 length: 18 amino acids. The CDR3 sequence is CASSDGLAGDKYENIQYF. The CDR3, as DNA: TGTGCCAGCAGCGACGGACTAGCGGGAGACAAATACGAAAACATTCAGTACTTC. Complete variable domain (other parts from reference TRBV11-2 and TRBJ2-4): EAGVAQSPRYKIIEKRQSVAFWCNPISGHATLYWYQQILGQGPKLLIQFQNNGVVDDSQLPKDRFSAERLKGVDSTLKIQPAKLEDSAVYLCASSDGLAGDKYENIQYFGAGTRLSVL.

This clonotype was observed a few times. This chain connects TRBV28 to TRBJ2-3; possible D gene TRBD2, 6 bases. The germline V gene has CDR1 MDHEN and CDR2 SYDVKM. The CDR3 consists of 16 residues. V was shortened by 4 bases and J by 4 bases, with 18 bases between the two germline ends. CDR3 loop: CASSSSVGGKSDTQYF. The CDR3 DNA reads as TGTGCCAGCAGTTCCTCGGTGGGGGGTAAATCAGATACGCAGTATTTT. Looking up the rest from reference TRBV28 and TRBJ2-3 gives the full variable domain: DVKVTQSSRYLVKRTGEKVFLECVQDMDHENMFWYRQDPGLGLRLIYFSYDVKMKEKGDIPEGYSVSREKKERFSLILESASTNQTSMYLCASSSSVGGKSDTQYFGPGTRLTVL.

The chain has TRBV18 and TRBJ2-5, with D tentatively TRBD2 (5 bases). Per germline, CDR1 KGHSH and CDR2 LQKENI. V was cut by 0 bases and J by 5 bases, with 10 bases left in between. The CDR3 loop spans 14 amino acids. DNA for the CDR3: TGTGCCAGCTCACCACCATCGGAGCGGGAGACCCAGTACTTC. Amino acid sequence: CASSPPSERETQYF.

The chain links TRBV7-2 to TRBJ2-5; D remains ambiguous. The assigned J gene may be wrong: the sequence end matches TRBJ2-1 better. The germline V gene has CDR1 SGHTA and CDR2 FQGNSA. This CDR3 region has 16 residues. The CDR3 spells CASSKICSPDQETQFF. CDR3 bases: TGTGCCAGCAGCAAAATCTGCTCCCCGGACCAAGAGACCCAGTTCTTC.

This clonotype was observed a handful of times. V gene TRBV4-1 combines with J gene TRBJ2-7, with TRBD1 matching over 8 bases. Trimming cost V 5 bases and J 0 bases; bases outside gene matches: 6. Germline assignment: CDR1 MGHRA and CDR2 YSYEKL. The CDR3 has 15 residues. The CDR3 here is CASSSRTGSSYEQYF. The DNA for the CDR3 is TGCGCCAGCAGCAGTCGGACAGGGAGCTCCTACGAGCAGTACTTC.

Many counts were recorded for this clonotype. The chain uses TRBV7-8 and TRBJ1-5; a weak D match, TRBD1 (5 bases). Trimming shortened V by 1 base and J by 5 bases, and 15 bases separated the two germline ends. CDR1 and CDR2 from the germline V gene are SGHVS and FQNEAQ. CDR3 size: 16 residues. This CDR3 is CASSLGPGPLYQPQHF. CDR3 coding DNA: TGTGCCAGCAGCTTAGGCCCGGGACCCCTATATCAGCCCCAGCATTTT.

This clonotype has ten or more counts. This rearrangement joins TRBV7-6 to TRBJ1-1, with 9 bases that match TRBD1. V shed 2 bases, J shed 1 base, and the junction held 2 bases outside the gene matches. The CDR3 sequence is 15 residues long. Germline assignment: CDR1 SGHVS and CDR2 FNYEAQ. The CDR3 sequence is CASSLTGGANTEAFF. The CDR3, as DNA: TGTGCCAGCAGCTTAACAGGGGGCGCGAACACTGAAGCTTTCTTT.

This clonotype was observed many times. This chain joins TRBV11-3 and TRBJ2-1, with a possible D match to TRBD1 (5 bases). Germline V gives CDR1 SGHNT, CDR2 YENEEA. The CDR3 runs 14 residues. Trimming left V 5 bases short and J 5 bases short, with 13 bases between. The CDR3 protein is CASSPRWGHNEQFF. DNA of the CDR3: TGTGCCAGCAGCCCCCGTTGGGGCCACAATGAGCAGTTCTTC.

This clonotype was counted between two and nine times. The conserved closing phenylalanine or tryptophan is absent in this CDR3, likely reflecting a read error. The limits of the CDR3 on the DNA are not certain, so only TCRdb's listed CDR3 is given. The CDR3 loop reads CASSQDRCGGVLS. The chain uses TRBV4-1 and TRBJ1-4; the table's D call TRBD1 went unverified against the DNA. The CDR3 sequence runs 13 residues, both termini included. CDR1 is MGHRA, CDR2 YSYEKL, per germline.

The CDR3: CASSLLGLAGGGQNEQFF. CDR3 sequence (DNA): TGTGCCAGCAGTTTACTTGGACTAGCGGGAGGGGGTCAAAATGAGCAGTTCTTC. The J gene is TRBJ2-1, the V gene TRBV27; 15 bases align to TRBD2. V lost 2 bases and J lost 7; bases outside the gene matches: 9. In germline, CDR1 is MNHEY, CDR2 SMNVEV (reference sequence). The CDR3 covers 18 residues.

This clonotype was seen many times. This chain uses TRBV6-1 with TRBJ2-7, with 7 bases lining up with TRBD2. Germline loops: CDR1 MNHNS, CDR2 SASEGT. The CDR3 runs to 14 residues. Germline trimming cut 6 bases from V and 0 bases from J; bases unmatched to any gene: 5. The CDR3 nucleotides are TGTGCCAGCAGGCGATCTAGCGGCTCCTACGAGCAGTACTTC. Translation: CASRRSSGSYEQYF.

This clonotype was detected a few times. V and J are TRBV20-1 and TRBJ2-5; D unclear. The V end was cut by 2 bases, the J end by 5 bases, with 6 bases between. The CDR3 contains 11 residues. Per the germline V gene, CDR1 is DFQATT and CDR2 is SNEGSKA (reference sequence). In DNA, the CDR3 is TGCAGTGCTAGACGAGCGGAGACCCAGTACTTC. It translates to CSARRAETQYF.

This clonotype occurred a few times. The chain combines TRBV9 with TRBJ2-4; a possible D gene is TRBD1 (5 bases). The CDR3 covers 16 residues. CDR1 is SGDLS, CDR2 YYNGEE, per germline. The V end lost 0 bases, the J end lost 1 base, and 11 bases lay between the germline ends. DNA of the CDR3: TGTGCCAGCAGCGTAGGTGGGGCTTTGGCCAAAAACATTCAGTACTTC. This gives the protein CASSVGGALAKNIQYF.

At least ten counts were recorded for this clonotype. The CDR3 DNA reads as TGTGCCAGCAGCCCAGGGGACTTCGGCACTGAAGCTTTCTTT. It codes for CASSPGDFGTEAFF. The chain carries TRBV7-9 and TRBJ1-1, with D perhaps TRBD1 (6 bases). The germline gives CDR1 SEHNR, CDR2 FQNEAQ (reference sequence). The CDR3 sequence is 14 residues long. V lost 5 bases and J lost 4, with 14 bases in between. Combining the CDR3 with reference TRBV7-9 and TRBJ1-1 gives the whole variable domain DTGVSQNPRHKITKRGQNVTFRCDPISEHNRLYWYRQTLGQGPEFLTYFQNEAQLEKSRLLSDRFSAERPKGSFSTLEIQRTEQGDSAMYLCASSPGDFGTEAFFGQGTRLTVV.

In nucleotides, the CDR3 is TGTGCCAGCAGCTCCCCCGGCAGGGGGCTGAGAGAGCAGTACTTC. It specifies CASSSPGRGLREQYF. J is TRBJ2-7 and V is TRBV7-2, with 8 bases fitting TRBD1. The CDR3 totals 15 residues. The germline V gene has CDR1 SGHTA and CDR2 FQGNSA. The ends lost 4 bases at V and 7 bases at J; junction bases unmatched: 12. Variable domain in full (rest from reference TRBV7-2 and TRBJ2-7): GAGVSQSPSNKVTEKGKDVELRCDPISGHTALYWYRQSLGQGLEFLIYFQGNSAPDKSGLPSDRFSAERTGGSVSTLTIQRTQQEDSAVYLCASSSPGRGLREQYFGPGTRLTVT.

This clonotype occurred many times. V usage is TRBV5-8 and J usage is TRBJ2-7; D possibly corresponds to TRBD1 (6 bases). Germline CDR1 and CDR2: SGHTS and YDEGEE. The CDR3 has 12 residues. The V gene lost 4 bases and the J gene lost 4 bases, with 9 bases spanning the gap. This CDR3 is CASSRTEYEQYF. The CDR3 DNA follows: TGTGCCAGCAGCAGGACAGAGTACGAGCAGTACTTC.

This clonotype was found a few times. The chain combines TRBV25-1 with TRBJ1-2; D might be TRBD1 (6 bases). Germline CDR1 is MGHDK and CDR2 is SYGVNS. The CDR3 covers 13 residues. V dropped 3 bases and J dropped 4 bases, with 9 bases sitting between them. In DNA, the CDR3 is TGTGCCAGCAGTGATACAGGGCGCTATGGCTACACCTTC. Protein sequence: CASSDTGRYGYTF.

This clonotype was picked up many times. The J gene is TRBJ1-5, the V gene TRBV5-1; 7 positions match TRBD1. Germline V lookup: CDR1 SGHRS, CDR2 YFSETQ. V trimming: 0 bases; J trimming: 3 bases; junction bases outside the gene matches: 27. The CDR3 consists of 23 residues. Here the CDR3 reads CASSLGQGFLFPPQQYYNQPQHF. The DNA for the CDR3 is TGCGCCAGCAGCTTGGGACAGGGTTTTCTTTTCCCCCCCCAGCAATATTACAATCAGCCCCAGCATTTT.

This clonotype was observed at least ten times. V is TRBV10-3 and J is TRBJ1-2; 9 bases are a match to TRBD1. Germline values: CDR1 ENHRY, CDR2 SYGVKD. The CDR3 runs 14 residues. J lost 6 bases, V lost 7 bases, and 9 bases had no gene match. The CDR3 DNA follows: TGTGCCATCACCAAGGACAGGGGAGAGGATGGCTACACCTTC. It specifies CAITKDRGEDGYTF.

The gene calls are TRBV7-9 and TRBJ2-3, with TRBD2 as a possible D gene (5 bases). CDR1 and CDR2 from the germline V gene are SEHNR and FQNEAQ (reference sequence). The CDR3 extends over 16 amino acids. Trimming removed 4 bases at V and 0 bases at J, with 14 bases between. CDR3 region: CASSYYGGPSTDTQYF. The CDR3 DNA reads TGTGCCAGCAGCTATTATGGAGGCCCTAGCACAGATACGCAGTATTTT.

The rearrangement joins TRBV5-6 to TRBJ1-1; D is possibly TRBD1 (5 bases). The CDR3 is 13 amino acids. Germline CDR1 is SGHDT and CDR2 is YYEEEE. V was cut by 4 bases and J by 4 bases, with 11 bases left in between. The CDR3 nucleotides read TGTGCCAGCAGCCGAAGGGGCGGCACTGAAGCTTTCTTT. It specifies CASSRRGGTEAFF.

This clonotype appeared a few times. The chain uses TRBV27 and TRBJ2-7, with D maybe TRBD1 (5 bases). This CDR3 has 14 amino acids. V was trimmed by 6 bases and J by 1 base, leaving 13 bases between them. Germline CDR1 reads MNHEY; CDR2 reads SMNVEV (reference sequence). CDR3 coding DNA: TGTGCCAGCAGAAGGGGTACGACTTCCTACGAGCAGTACTTC. This sequence encodes CASRRGTTSYEQYF.

The chain recombines TRBV30 with TRBJ1-5; TRBD1 is a possible D gene (5 bases). From germline, CDR1 is GTSNPN and CDR2 SVGIG (reference sequence). The CDR3 sequence is 13 residues long. V lost 5 bases to trimming and J lost 3 bases, with 11 bases between them. The CDR3 region is CAWQGEYNQPQHF. The CDR3, as DNA: TGTGCCTGGCAAGGGGAGTACAATCAGCCCCAGCATTTT.

This clonotype was found many times. The chain links TRBV4-1 to TRBJ1-1; 7 positions agree with TRBD1. The CDR3 has 14 residues. Germline V gives CDR1 MGHRA, CDR2 YSYEKL. Trimming removed 4 bases from V and 3 bases from J; junction bases left unmatched: 5. CDR3 amino acids: CASSRRQGDTEAFF. CDR3 nucleotides: TGCGCCAGCAGCCGCCGCCAGGGGGACACTGAAGCTTTCTTT.

This clonotype was observed many times. The chain couples TRBV4-1 to TRBJ2-1; TRBD1 agrees at 7 bases. The CDR3 runs 14 residues. Looked up from germline, CDR1 is MGHRA and CDR2 is YSYEKL. The trim removed 6 bases at V and 1 base at J, leaving 3 bases unmatched. CDR3 loop: CASSPTGSYNEQFF. As DNA, the CDR3 is TGCGCCAGCAGTCCGACAGGGTCCTACAATGAGCAGTTCTTC.

Ten or more counts support this clonotype. The rearrangement links TRBV14 to TRBJ1-6; TRBD1 might be the D (6 bases). Germline V CDR1 and CDR2: SGHDN, FVKESK. V was pared by 4 bases and J by 6 bases, with 13 bases between. The CDR3 length is 15 residues. In nucleotides, the CDR3 is TGTGCCAGCAGCCGAACGACAGGAACTAATTCACCCCTCCACTTT. Amino acid sequence: CASSRTTGTNSPLHF.